This T cell receptor beta chain was found in a study of blood T cell repertoires in COVID-19. Across the study: Samples came from the United States, Italy and Spain, spanning acute and convalescent COVID-19.

As processed by the authors: Scientists estimated how many nucleated cells there were by amplifying reference gene primers. Sequencing was performed with immunoSEQ multiplex PCR; in TCRdb, only in-frame clones are kept and a portion is missing. The D gene and trimming were derived from the DNA, and the V and J assignments and clone size from that table. The top ten clones hold 0.95% to 1.5% of a sample with hundreds of thousands of clones, around 89% of them seen once. Cohort assignment relied on participant-reported clinical history. Between the trimmed V and J ends, which lost 3 bases and 4 bases, there was a span of 4 bases. Per germline, CDR1 SGHTA and CDR2 FQGNSA. This CDR3 has 13 amino acids.

This TCR was sampled from a woman aged 40-49 years with acute COVID-19. V is TRBV7-2 and J is TRBJ2-6; D not certain. The material sequenced was PBMCs or T cells enriched from blood (not recorded which). CDR3 in amino acids: CASSFSGANVLTF. For the CDR3, the DNA is TGTGCCAGCAGCTTCTCCGGGGCCAACGTCCTGACTTTC.